This T cell receptor (beta chain) appears in the sequencing data of a study of T cells in localized non-small cell lung cancer. Study findings and constraints: Sequencing was limited to one tumor region, leaving the possibility of heterogeneity open.

A remark on this clone: Its target is not known.

The CDR3 runs to 11 residues. V dropped 5 bases and J dropped 5 bases, with 9 bases sitting between them. Germline V gives CDR1 GTSNPN, CDR2 SVGIG (reference sequence). Sequenced by immunoSEQ multiplex PCR; TCRdb stores in-frame clones only, minus some. The data contain approximately 83,000 clones, around 90% of them singletons. The clonotype originates from a woman between 35 and 75 years old with stage II squamous cell lung carcinoma. This sample comprised PBMCs, obtained before any cancer treatment. The chain is built from TRBV30 and TRBJ1-1; D call uncertain. This CDR3 reads CAWARSTEAFF. The CDR3 DNA is TGTGCCTGGGCTCGATCTACTGAAGCTTTCTTT.